This T cell receptor (beta chain) was found in a study of T cells in Graves' hyperthyroidism and ophthalmopathy. Regarding this clonotype: Its antigen is as yet unknown.

The CDR3 totals 15 residues. Germline lookup yields CDR1 SGHRS and CDR2 YFSETQ. Trimming stripped 4 bases from V and 0 bases from J, with 12 bases between. The investigators amplified TCR beta CDR3 regions from RNA transcripts. With the HTBI primer set, the TCR CDR3 went through a first round of RT-PCR. TCRdb re-called the multiplex PCR reads through MiXCR, storing one row per CDR3 protein. The table has 250,000 to 350,000 distinct CDR3 sequences, around 16% seen once. Study results and caveats: A model using 13 V-J features told ophthalmopathy apart from stable hyperthyroidism.

The genes are TRBV5-1 and TRBJ2-3; a possible D gene is TRBD1 (6 bases). This receptor was identified in a man aged 25 to 40 with Graves' hyperthyroidism. Sequenced input: blood. The CDR3 DNA is TGCGCCAGCAGCAAGGAAGGGGGTAGCACAGATACGCAGTATTTT. Encoded protein: CASSKEGGSTDTQYF.